Below, 27 T cell receptor beta chains from the same sample are listed, as sequenced in a study of Ad26.COV2.S vaccination and SARS-CoV-2 variants. Profiled with immunoSEQ multiplex PCR; TCRdb holds only in-frame clones, not every one. The sample has about 440,000 clones, roughly 87% seen once. Treatment noted: 15 to 20 received Ad26.COV2.S at low or high dose, single or two shots; several received placebo; per-sample allocation not given. Sample collection was performed on day 63 after the first vaccine or placebo injection. The sequenced sample was peripheral blood, obtained in a trial of Ad26.COV2.S vaccine versus placebo. The receptors were gathered from a person aged 18-60 years who received the Ad26.COV2.S COVID-19 vaccine or a placebo.

For this clone: A much bigger clone sits one base away, suggesting this may be a read error. The J gene is TRBJ2-7, the V gene TRBV27; D gene uncertain. The germline V gene encodes CDR1 MNHEY and CDR2 SMNVEV (reference sequence). Trimming left V 3 bases short and J 0 bases short, with 6 bases between. CDR3 length: 13 amino acids. The CDR3 region is CASSLILSYEQYF. As DNA, the CDR3 is TGTGCCAGCAGTTTGATCCTCTCCTACGAGCAGTACTTC.

V gene TRBV4-2 combines with J gene TRBJ2-7, with a tentative D call TRBD2 (6 bases). Germline assignment: CDR1 LGHNA and CDR2 YNFKEQ. This CDR3 region has 15 residues. V was shortened by 0 bases and J by 1 base, with 10 bases between the two germline ends. The CDR3 sequence: CASSQDSGESYEQYF. CDR3 nucleotides: TGTGCCAGCAGCCAAGATTCGGGGGAGTCCTACGAGCAGTACTTC.

The table lists this clone with a count of one. The rearrangement uses TRBV6-1 and TRBJ1-6; no reliable D call. The CDR3 sequence is 15 residues long. Germline CDR1 and CDR2: MNHNS and SASEGT. The V end lost 1 base, the J end lost 7 bases, and 11 bases lay between the germline ends. The CDR3 here is CASSEEGPMNSPLHF. Here the CDR3 DNA reads TGTGCCAGCAGTGAAGAAGGGCCTATGAATTCACCCCTCCACTTT.

The CDR3 loop is CASSRSGNNNEQFF. DNA for the CDR3: TGCGCCAGCAGCCGTAGCGGGAACAACAATGAGCAGTTCTTC. The chain combines TRBV4-1 with TRBJ2-1, with 8 bases aligning to TRBD2. Trimming at V came to 4 bases and at J to 5 bases, leaving 4 bases not matched to a gene. This CDR3 comprises 14 residues. Germline assignment: CDR1 MGHRA and CDR2 YSYEKL.

This clone showed up just once. The chain carries TRBV18 and TRBJ2-1, with 11 bases matching TRBD2. Germline V CDR1 and CDR2: KGHSH, LQKENI. The CDR3 totals 15 residues. V gave up 3 bases and J gave up 8 bases; unmatched junction bases: 6. The CDR3 loop is CASSPKTSGNYEQFF. The CDR3 DNA sequence: TGTGCCAGCTCACCCAAGACTAGCGGGAACTATGAGCAGTTCTTC.

This rearrangement joins TRBV9 to TRBJ2-3; D might be TRBD2 (7 bases). The germline V gene encodes CDR1 SGDLS and CDR2 YYNGEE. Trimming took off 0 bases at V and 0 bases at J, with 11 bases between the two ends. This CDR3 comprises 16 residues. CDR3 in amino acids: CASSVEGGASTDTQYF. The CDR3 bases are TGTGCCAGCAGCGTAGAAGGGGGGGCTAGCACAGATACGCAGTATTTT.

The rearrangement links TRBV28 to TRBJ1-2, with TRBD1 matching over 8 bases. The germline CDR1 and CDR2 sequences are MDHEN and SYDVKM. The CDR3 is 17 amino acids. Trimming cost V 6 bases and J 5 bases; bases outside gene matches: 17. The CDR3, as DNA: TGTGCCAGCAGCTTAGCACCGATGGACAGGGCGATTTATGGCTACACCTTC. It is translated as CASSLAPMDRAIYGYTF.

The rearrangement uses TRBV30 and TRBJ1-2; 7 nucleotides agree with TRBD1. After removal of 5 bases from V and 4 bases from J, the junction contained 7 bases not matched to a gene. This CDR3 region has 13 residues. Germline loops: CDR1 GTSNPN, CDR2 SVGIG (reference sequence). CDR3 DNA: TGTGCCTGGGTCGCCCCAGGGGGCTATGGCTACACCTTC. Translation gives CAWVAPGGYGYTF.

V is TRBV3-1 (or the pseudogene TRBV3-2) and J is TRBJ1-1; no definite D call. Germline V CDR1 and CDR2: LGHDT, YNNKEL (reference sequence). Trimming removed 3 bases at V and 1 base at J, with 6 bases between. CDR3 size: 13 residues. CDR3 nucleotides: TGTGCCAGCAGCCACCATACGAACACTGAAGCTTTCTTT. Protein sequence: CASSHHTNTEAFF.

The rearrangement joins TRBV21-1 to TRBJ2-2; TRBD2, the table's D call, lacks a check against the DNA. TRBV21-1 is a pseudogene locus. The CDR3 has 14 residues. The CDR3 DNA reads as TGTGCCAGCAGCAAAGTTGAGGGCACCGGGGAGCTGTTTTTT. As protein: CASSKVEGTGELFF.

This chain connects TRBV28 to TRBJ2-7; weak D call: TRBD2 (5 bases). Trimming took off 1 base at V and 3 bases at J, with 10 bases between the two ends. The CDR3 has 14 amino acids. In germline, CDR1 is MDHEN, CDR2 SYDVKM. The chain's CDR3 is CASSLSGGFYEQYF. The CDR3, as DNA: TGTGCCAGCAGTTTATCAGGAGGATTCTACGAGCAGTACTTC. Using reference TRBV28 and TRBJ2-7 for the parts outside the CDR3, the full variable domain is DVKVTQSSRYLVKRTGEKVFLECVQDMDHENMFWYRQDPGLGLRLIYFSYDVKMKEKGDIPEGYSVSREKKERFSLILESASTNQTSMYLCASSLSGGFYEQYFGPGTRLTVT.

The CDR3 spells CASSFRDRGGSGYTF. In DNA, the CDR3 is TGTGCCAGCAGTTTCCGCGACAGGGGAGGAAGTGGCTACACCTTC. The rearrangement joins TRBV27 to TRBJ1-2; the match to TRBD1 covers 8 bases. The CDR3 contains 15 residues. After removal of 3 bases from V and 7 bases from J, the junction contained 10 bases not matched to a gene. CDR1 is MNHEY, CDR2 SMNVEV, per germline (reference sequence).

V and J are TRBV7-9 and TRBJ1-5, with a possible D match to TRBD1 (5 bases). Trimming stripped 4 bases from V and 1 base from J, with 11 bases between. The germline V gene has CDR1 SEHNR and CDR2 FQNEAQ (reference sequence). The CDR3 is made up of 15 amino acids. CDR3 in amino acids: CASSWGGGSNQPQHF. CDR3 nucleotide sequence: TGTGCCAGCAGCTGGGGGGGAGGGAGCAATCAGCCCCAGCATTTT.

The V call is TRBV6-5, the J call TRBJ2-3; TRBD2 matches 8 bases. Germline V CDR1 and CDR2: MNHEY, SVGAGI. V gave up 7 bases and J gave up 5 bases; unmatched junction bases: 8. The CDR3 consists of 14 residues. DNA for the CDR3: TGTGCCAGCACCCGGGGGGGGAAGGGAGATACGCAGTATTTT. Protein product: CASTRGGKGDTQYF.

The chain combines TRBV3-1 (or the pseudogene TRBV3-2) with TRBJ2-3, with a possible D match to TRBD2 (5 bases). Trimming left V 2 bases short and J 5 bases short, with 14 bases between. Germline values: CDR1 LGHDT, CDR2 YNNKEL (reference sequence). The length of the CDR3 is 15 residues. The CDR3 DNA is TGTGCCAGCAGCCAAAGACCCCCTGCGGGAGATACGCAGTATTTT. This sequence encodes CASSQRPPAGDTQYF.

In this sample, this clone turned up a few times. The V gene is TRBV4-3, the J gene TRBJ1-2; D gene ambiguous. V was shortened by 1 base and J by 2 bases, with 14 bases between the two germline ends. The CDR3 extends over 16 amino acids. Germline lookup yields CDR1 LGHNA and CDR2 YSLEER. The DNA for the CDR3 is TGCGCCAGCAGCCAAGCTATTTCTGGAGGGAACTATGGCTACACCTTC. Its protein is CASSQAISGGNYGYTF.

The chain couples TRBV19 to TRBJ2-1, with D hard to call. CDR1 and CDR2 (germline): LNHDA, SQIVND (reference sequence). This CDR3 has 15 residues. V lost 5 bases, J lost 3 bases, and 14 bases lay in between. DNA for the CDR3: TGTGCCAGTAGTGCACGCCGGGCTGGCTACAATGAGCAGTTCTTC. Translating gives CASSARRAGYNEQFF.

J is TRBJ1-1 and V is TRBV27, with D possibly TRBD1 on 6 matching bases. The CDR3 loop spans 14 amino acids. CDR1 and CDR2 from the germline V gene are MNHEY and SMNVEV (reference sequence). Trimming pared 2 bases from V and 8 bases from J, leaving 15 bases between. CDR3 coding DNA: TGTGCCAGCAGTTTACGGACGGGGGCGGGGGAAGCTTTCTTT. Protein sequence: CASSLRTGAGEAFF.

The chain joins TRBV15 to TRBJ2-1; D remains unclear. This CDR3 contains 11 residues. Trimming removed 0 bases at V and 7 bases at J, with 1 base between. The germline V gene encodes CDR1 LNHNV and CDR2 YYDKDF (reference sequence). For the CDR3, the DNA is TGTGCCACCAGCAGAGAGAATGAGCAGTTCTTC. Residues: CATSRENEQFF.

The chain employs TRBV6-5 and TRBJ2-7; a possible D gene is TRBD2 (6 bases). Trimming cost V 6 bases and J 5 bases, with 17 bases left between them. Germline loops: CDR1 MNHEY, CDR2 SVGAGI. This CDR3 has 14 amino acids. The CDR3 nucleotides are TGTGCCAGCAGAAAGAGGTGGGACTCGGACGAGCAGTACTTC. This codes for CASRKRWDSDEQYF.

The genes are TRBV9 and TRBJ2-3, with D possibly being TRBD2 (6 bases). This CDR3 is built from 15 residues. CDR1 is SGDLS, CDR2 YYNGEE, per germline. V was shortened by 4 bases and J by 5 bases, with 17 bases between the two germline ends. The chain's CDR3 is CASSPRVGEVDTQYF. The CDR3 region has the DNA TGTGCCAGCAGCCCCCGTGTGGGGGAGGTAGATACGCAGTATTTT.

The rearrangement joins TRBV10-3 to TRBJ1-1; D is undetermined. CDR1 ENHRY and CDR2 SYGVKD come from the germline V gene. V dropped 4 bases and J dropped 2 bases, with 11 bases sitting between them. The length of the CDR3 is 14 residues. The CDR3 DNA sequence: TGTGCCATCAGTGCCTCGGGAGACAACACTGAAGCTTTCTTT. Its translation: CAISASGDNTEAFF.

The chain is built from TRBV6-1 and TRBJ1-5; D may be TRBD1 (5 bases). There are 15 residues in the CDR3. Germline V gene lookup returns CDR1 MNHNS and CDR2 SASEGT. Trimming took 3 bases from V and 7 from J, leaving 16 bases between them. CDR3 region: CASSDLWQGGQPQHF. The CDR3 DNA follows: TGTGCCAGCAGTGATCTCTGGCAGGGTGGCCAGCCCCAGCATTTT.

The V gene is TRBV6-5, the J gene TRBJ1-1, with a tentative D call TRBD1 (5 bases). The CDR3 contains 12 residues. Germline CDR1 reads MNHEY; CDR2 reads SVGAGI. V was clipped by 2 bases and J by 7 bases, with 8 bases between them. Here the CDR3 reads CASSYGGGEAFF. The CDR3 region has the DNA TGTGCCAGCAGTTACGGGGGGGGTGAAGCTTTCTTT.

The CDR3 sequence: CASSAAEHRKKNIQYF. The CDR3 nucleotides read TGTGCCAGCAGCGCCGCAGAGCACCGGAAAAAAAACATTCAGTACTTC. The gene calls are TRBV3-1 (or the pseudogene TRBV3-2) and TRBJ2-4; D is ambiguous. Trimming took off 5 bases at V and 4 bases at J, with 18 bases between the two ends. CDR1 is LGHDT, CDR2 YNNKEL, per germline (reference sequence). The CDR3 runs to 16 residues.

This chain uses TRBV19 with TRBJ2-1; 9 bases match TRBD2. CDR3 length equals 14 residues. Germline V gene lookup returns CDR1 LNHDA and CDR2 SQIVND (reference sequence). V dropped 7 bases and J dropped 5; count of bases not matched to a gene: 6. DNA of the CDR3: TGTGCCAGTATGGCGGGAGGGATTAACAATGAGCAGTTCTTC. Its protein product is CASMAGGINNEQFF. The full variable domain, with the rest looked up from reference TRBV19 and TRBJ2-1, is DGGITQSPKYLFRKEGQNVTLSCEQNLNHDAMYWYRQDPGQGLRLIYYSQIVNDFQKGDIAEGYSVSREKKESFPLTVTSAQKNPTAFYLCASMAGGINNEQFFGPGTRLTVL.

The chain combines TRBV7-2 with TRBJ2-3; TRBD1 matches at 11 bases. V was pared by 6 bases and J by 1 base, with 0 bases of the junction left unmatched. The CDR3 runs to 14 residues. Germline V gene sequence: CDR1 SGHTA, CDR2 FQGNSA. This chain's CDR3 is CASRDRGRTDTQYF. The CDR3 coding sequence is TGTGCCAGCAGGGACAGGGGGCGCACAGATACGCAGTATTTT. The full variable domain, completed using reference TRBV7-2 and TRBJ2-3, is GAGVSQSPSNKVTEKGKDVELRCDPISGHTALYWYRQSLGQGLEFLIYFQGNSAPDKSGLPSDRFSAERTGGSVSTLTIQRTQQEDSAVYLCASRDRGRTDTQYFGPGTRLTVL.